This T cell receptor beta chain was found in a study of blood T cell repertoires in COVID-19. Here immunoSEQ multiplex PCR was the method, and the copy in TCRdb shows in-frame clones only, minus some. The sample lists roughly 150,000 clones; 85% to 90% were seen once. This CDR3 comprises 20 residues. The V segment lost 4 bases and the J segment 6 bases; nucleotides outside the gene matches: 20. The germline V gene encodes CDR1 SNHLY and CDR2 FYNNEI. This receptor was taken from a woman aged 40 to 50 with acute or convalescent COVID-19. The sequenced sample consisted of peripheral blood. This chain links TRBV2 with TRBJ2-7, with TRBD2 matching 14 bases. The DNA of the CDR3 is TGTGCCAGCAGTGGAATTTTAGGGACTAGCGGGGGCCCAGGCCCTACCGAGCAGTACTTC. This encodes CASSGILGTSGGPGPTEQYF.